This TCR beta chain was identified in a study of blood T cell repertoires in COVID-19. About the research overall: Whether acute or convalescent, the COVID-19 samples came from the United States, Italy and Spain.

CDR1 is GTSNPN, CDR2 SVGIG, per germline (reference sequence). The CDR3 loop spans 14 amino acids. V shed 2 bases, J shed 2 bases, and the junction held 3 bases outside the gene matches. It was during active infection that Seattle patients were enrolled and then longitudinally followed. Here immunoSEQ multiplex PCR was the method, and the copy in TCRdb shows in-frame clones only, minus some. Altogether around 370,000 clones are present, 85% to 90% being singletons, with the ten largest covering about 6%. The sequence came from a woman in her forties or fifties with COVID-19, enrolled during active disease. Source material: peripheral blood. V and J are TRBV30 and TRBJ2-7, with 10 bases that match TRBD2. This CDR3 is CAWSLAGVPYEQYF. The CDR3 DNA is TGTGCCTGGAGTCTAGCGGGAGTACCCTACGAGCAGTACTTC.